This record looks at one T cell receptor beta chain sequence and its context. Antigen: not known. This specimen belongs to a study of identical twins. General study points: Within beta out-of-frame sequences, the excess sharing observed between twins was weaker.

MiXCR, run by TCRdb on the 5' RACE reads, gives a single entry per CDR3 protein. The sample holds some 760,000 distinct CDR3 sequences, 15% to 20% seen once. In addition, the sample was reused for a study of T cells expressing NK-cell markers.

Sequenced material: PBMCs. The receptor was isolated from a woman between 18 and 29 years old in good health.

In nucleotides, the CDR3 is TGCAGTGCTACGTCAGGGGGGAGGAATTCACCCCTCCACTTT. The encoded protein is CSATSGGRNSPLHF. This sequence joins TRBV20-1 and TRBJ1-6; 7 positions match TRBD1. The CDR3 length is 14 residues. V lost 4 bases and J lost 7; bases outside the gene matches: 7. Germline V gene sequence: CDR1 DFQATT, CDR2 SNEGSKA (reference sequence).